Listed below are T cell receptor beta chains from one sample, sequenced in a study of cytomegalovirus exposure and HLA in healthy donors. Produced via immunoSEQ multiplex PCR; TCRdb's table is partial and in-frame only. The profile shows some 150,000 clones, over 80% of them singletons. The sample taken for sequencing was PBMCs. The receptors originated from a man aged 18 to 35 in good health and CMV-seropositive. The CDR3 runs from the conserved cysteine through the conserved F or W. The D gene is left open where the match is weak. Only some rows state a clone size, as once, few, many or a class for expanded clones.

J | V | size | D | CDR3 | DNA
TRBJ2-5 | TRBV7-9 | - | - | CASSLDGYLIQETQYF | TGTGCCAGCAGCTTAGACGGGTATCTGATCCAAGAGACCCAGTACTTC
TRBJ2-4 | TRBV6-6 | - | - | CAFGEDIQYF | TGTGCCTTCGGGGAAGACATTCAGTACTTC
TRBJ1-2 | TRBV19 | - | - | CATKTVEGRYGYTF | TGTGCCACCAAAACTGTGGAGGGAAGGTATGGCTACACCTTC
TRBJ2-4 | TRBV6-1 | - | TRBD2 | CASSEVMASGSPAKNIQYF | TGTGCCAGCAGTGAAGTTATGGCTAGCGGGAGTCCGGCCAAAAACATTCAGTACTTC
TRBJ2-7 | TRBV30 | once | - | CAWSVLEIGEQYF | TGTGCCTGGAGTGTACTAGAAATTGGGGAGCAGTACTTC
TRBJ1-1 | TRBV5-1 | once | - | CASSLSQAGSTEAFF | TGCGCCAGCAGCTTGTCCCAGGCTGGGAGCACTGAAGCTTTCTTT
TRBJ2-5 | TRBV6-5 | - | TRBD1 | CASRRQGGETQYF | TGTGCCAGCAGACGACAGGGTGGAGAGACCCAGTACTTC
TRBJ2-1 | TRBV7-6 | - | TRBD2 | CASSLGNSGNNEQFF | TGTGCCAGCAGCTTAGGGAATAGCGGGAACAATGAGCAGTTCTTC
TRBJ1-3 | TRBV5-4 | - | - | CASSGGDRTSGNTIYF | TGTGCCAGCAGCGGGGGGGACCGGACCTCTGGAAACACCATATATTTT
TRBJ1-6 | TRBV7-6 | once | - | CASSPGQRGNSPLHF | TGTGCCAGCAGCCCCGGACAACGTGGGAATTCACCCCTCCACTTT
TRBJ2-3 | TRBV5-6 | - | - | CASSLGGRTDTQYF | TGTGCCAGCAGCTTGGGAGGGAGGACAGATACGCAGTATTTT
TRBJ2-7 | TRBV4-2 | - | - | CASSQDRLYVEQYF | TGTGCCAGCAGCCAAGATCGTCTATATGTCGAGCAGTACTTC
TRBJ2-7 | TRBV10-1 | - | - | CASSEGLAGSHEQYF | TGCGCCAGCAGTGAGGGGCTAGCCGGGAGTCACGAGCAGTACTTC
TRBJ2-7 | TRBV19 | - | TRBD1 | CATGQGKKEEQYF | TGTGCCACGGGACAGGGGAAAAAGGAGGAGCAGTACTTC
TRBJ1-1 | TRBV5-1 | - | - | CASSLGGVNTEAFF | TGCGCCAGCAGCTTAGGGGGGGTCAACACTGAAGCTTTCTTT
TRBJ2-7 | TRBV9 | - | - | CASSVGGSLVHEQYF | TGTGCCAGCAGCGTAGGAGGGAGTTTGGTCCACGAGCAGTACTTC
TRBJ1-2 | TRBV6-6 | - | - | CVSSRGSGNYGYTF | TGTGTTTCTTCCAGGGGATCGGGGAACTATGGCTACACCTTC
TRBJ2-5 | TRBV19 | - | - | CASTPTGTETQYF | TGTGCCAGTACCCCGACAGGTACAGAGACCCAGTACTTC
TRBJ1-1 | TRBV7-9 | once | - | CASSFSRGRDTEAFF | TGTGCCAGCAGCTTCTCGCGGGGGCGAGACACTGAAGCTTTCTTT
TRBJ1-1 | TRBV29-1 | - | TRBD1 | CSVWKGQGGTEAFF | TGCAGCGTCTGGAAGGGACAGGGCGGCACTGAAGCTTTCTTT
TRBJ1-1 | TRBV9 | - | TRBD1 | CASSRQGPTEAFF | TGTGCCAGCAGCCGACAGGGGCCCACTGAAGCTTTCTTT
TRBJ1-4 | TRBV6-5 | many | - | CASSHTASTNEKLFF | TGTGCCAGCAGTCACACAGCCTCAACTAATGAAAAACTGTTTTTT
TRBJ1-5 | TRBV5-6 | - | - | CASSVDSLDQPQHF | TGTGCCAGCAGCGTCGACAGTCTAGATCAGCCCCAGCATTTT
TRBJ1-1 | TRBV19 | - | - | CASSIMSGSNTEAFF | TGTGCCAGTAGTATTATGTCGGGGTCGAACACTGAAGCTTTCTTT
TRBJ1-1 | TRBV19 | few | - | CASSITGGQGTEAFF | TGTGCCAGTAGTATCACGGGAGGGCAGGGGACTGAAGCTTTCTTT
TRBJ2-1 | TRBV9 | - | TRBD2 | CASAHSGSSYNEQFF | TGTGCCAGCGCCCATAGCGGGAGCTCCTACAATGAGCAGTTCTTC
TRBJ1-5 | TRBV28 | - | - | CASSARGNQPQHF | TGTGCCAGCAGTGCTAGGGGAAATCAGCCCCAGCATTTT
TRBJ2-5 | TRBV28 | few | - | CASSAYGSSGYQETQYF | TGTGCCAGCAGTGCCTATGGGAGTAGCGGTTATCAAGAGACCCAGTACTTC
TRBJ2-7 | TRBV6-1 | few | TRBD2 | CASSEYTSGSYEQYF | TGTGCCAGCAGTGAATATACTAGCGGCTCTTACGAGCAGTACTTC
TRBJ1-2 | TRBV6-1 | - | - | CASSERGVGNYGYTF | TGTGCCAGCAGTGAACGGGGGGTTGGAAACTATGGCTACACCTTC
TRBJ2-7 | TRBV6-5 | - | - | CASSYSSEGAGGEQYF | TGTGCCAGCAGTTACTCGTCGGAGGGGGCTGGGGGCGAGCAGTACTTC
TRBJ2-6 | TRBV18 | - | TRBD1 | CASSPQGAGANVLTF | TGTGCCAGCTCGCCCCAGGGGGCTGGGGCCAACGTCCTGACTTTC
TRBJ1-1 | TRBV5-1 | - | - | CASPLQGVGTEAFF | TGCGCCAGTCCCCTACAGGGAGTGGGCACTGAAGCTTTCTTT
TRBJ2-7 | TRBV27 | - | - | CASAGAYEQYF | TGTGCCAGCGCAGGGGCCTACGAGCAGTACTTC
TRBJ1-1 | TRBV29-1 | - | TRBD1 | CSVEDLRDRGGGYQAFF | TGCAGCGTTGAAGATTTGAGGGACAGGGGGGGTGGATACCAAGCTTTCTTT
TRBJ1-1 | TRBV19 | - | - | CASSDDRRNTEAFF | TGTGCCAGTAGTGACGACAGGAGGAACACTGAAGCTTTCTTT
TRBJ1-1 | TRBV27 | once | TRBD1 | CASSSGGTEAFF | TGTGCCAGCAGTTCAGGGGGCACTGAAGCTTTCTTT
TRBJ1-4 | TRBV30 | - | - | CACSPRLSTNEKLFF | TGTGCCTGTTCCCCGAGACTATCAACTAATGAAAAACTGTTTTTT
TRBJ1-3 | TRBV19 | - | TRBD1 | CASSEGANTIYF | TGTGCCAGTAGTGAGGGGGCAAACACCATATATTTT
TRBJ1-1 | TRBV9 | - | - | CASSPPTGGTEAFF | TGTGCCAGCAGCCCTCCCACGGGGGGAACTGAAGCTTTCTTT
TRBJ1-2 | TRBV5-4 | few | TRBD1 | CASSLQGADGYTF | TGTGCCAGCAGCTTGCAGGGGGCCGATGGCTACACCTTC
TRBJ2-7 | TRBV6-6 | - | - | CASSYSEGENYEQYF | TGTGCCAGCAGTTACTCAGAGGGAGAAAACTACGAGCAGTACTTC
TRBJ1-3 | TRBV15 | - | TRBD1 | CATSRDYGTEGNTIYF | TGTGCCACCAGCAGAGATTATGGGACAGAAGGAAACACCATATATTTT
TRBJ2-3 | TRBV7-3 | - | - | CASSLVGDTDTQYF | TGTGCCAGCAGCTTAGTGGGAGACACAGATACGCAGTATTTT
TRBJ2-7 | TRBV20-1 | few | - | CSAPGTYEQYF | TGCAGTGCCCCGGGGACCTACGAGCAGTACTTC
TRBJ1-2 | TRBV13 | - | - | CASTSTRTVFYGYTF | TGTGCCAGCACGTCCACGCGGACAGTGTTCTATGGCTACACCTTC